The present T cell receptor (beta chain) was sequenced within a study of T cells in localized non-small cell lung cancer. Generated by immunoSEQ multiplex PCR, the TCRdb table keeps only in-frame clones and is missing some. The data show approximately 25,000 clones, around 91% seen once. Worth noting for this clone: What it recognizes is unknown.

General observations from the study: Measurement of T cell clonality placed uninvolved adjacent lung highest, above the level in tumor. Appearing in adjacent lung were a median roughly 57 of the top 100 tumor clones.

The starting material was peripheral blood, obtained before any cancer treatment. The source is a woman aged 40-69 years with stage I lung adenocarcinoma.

CDR3 sequence (DNA): TGTGCCAGCAGTTTATATCTAGACCGCTCCTACAATGAGCAGTTCTTC. The encoded protein is CASSLYLDRSYNEQFF. The chain carries TRBV27 and TRBJ2-1, with unresolved D. The length of the CDR3 is 16 residues. Germline lookup yields CDR1 MNHEY and CDR2 SMNVEV (reference sequence). Trimming removed 1 base at V and 0 bases at J, with 10 bases between.